What follows are 29 T cell receptor beta chains derived from one specimen sequenced in a study of control samples from healthy donors and cancer patients. Using immunoSEQ multiplex PCR, the repertoire was profiled, and TCRdb retains in-frame clones only, with some absent. The repertoire holds 160,000 or so clones, with 90% to 95% as singletons. The sequenced material came from blood. The receptors come from a young woman in good health.

Turning to this clone: The junction does not match germline at one end; this may be a read error. The V gene is TRBV24-1, the J gene TRBJ1-3; 9 positions agree with TRBD1. Germline loops: CDR1 KGHDR, CDR2 SFDVKD. The CDR3 covers 17 residues. The CDR3 nucleotides are TGTGTCACCAGTGATGCCCCGGGACAGGGTACTGGAAACACCATATATTTT. Amino acid sequence: CVTSDAPGQGTGNTIYF.

The V and J genes are TRBV6-6 and TRBJ1-1; D remains unclear. This CDR3 is built from 13 residues. CDR1 and CDR2 (germline): MNHNY, SVGAGI (reference sequence). Trimming removed 6 bases at V and 0 bases at J, with 8 bases between. This chain's CDR3 is CASSLRVNTEAFF. The CDR3 DNA follows: TGTGCCAGCAGCCTCCGGGTGAACACTGAAGCTTTCTTT.

The chain joins TRBV12-5 to TRBJ1-5; D may be TRBD1 (6 bases). The CDR3 extends over 16 amino acids. Trimming removed 0 bases at V and 6 bases at J, with 15 bases between. The germline CDR1 and CDR2 sequences are LGHNT and FRNRAP. CDR3 amino acids: CASGLVLGRGVQPQHF. The CDR3 DNA sequence: TGTGCTAGTGGTTTGGTACTAGGCAGGGGAGTTCAGCCCCAGCATTTT.

This rearrangement joins TRBV4-1 to TRBJ2-5; 8 nucleotides agree with TRBD1. Germline lookup yields CDR1 MGHRA and CDR2 YSYEKL. CDR3 length equals 16 residues. V was pared by 1 base and J by 3 bases, with 7 bases of the junction left unmatched. The CDR3 DNA reads TGCGCCAGCAGCCAAGTATTATTGACAGGGGAAGAGACCCAGTACTTC. This encodes CASSQVLLTGEETQYF.

This clone was seen only once. V is TRBV5-1 and J is TRBJ2-7; 7 bases are a match to TRBD2. CDR1 and CDR2 from the germline V gene are SGHRS and YFSETQ. The V segment lost 0 bases and the J segment 6 bases; nucleotides outside the gene matches: 9. The CDR3 has 15 amino acids. In nucleotides, the CDR3 is TGCGCCAGCAGCTTGGTTCTTCCTAGCGGTGGCGAGCAGTACTTC. Protein: CASSLVLPSGGEQYF.

The chain has TRBV5-5 and TRBJ1-1; 10 nucleotides align to TRBD1. V shed 6 bases and J 3 bases; nucleotides not matched to a gene: 8. The CDR3 has 15 amino acids. CDR1 and CDR2 (germline): SGHKS, YYEKEE (reference sequence). The CDR3 reads CASNSFGQGDTEAFF. CDR3 sequence (DNA): TGTGCCAGCAACTCATTTGGACAGGGGGACACTGAAGCTTTCTTT.

The gene calls are TRBV27 and TRBJ2-7; a weak D match, TRBD1 (5 bases). V lost 8 bases and J lost 1, with 24 bases in between. From germline, CDR1 is MNHEY and CDR2 SMNVEV (reference sequence). CDR3 size: 17 residues. This chain's CDR3 is CASPVQTVRGLSYEQYF. The CDR3 nucleotides are TGTGCCAGCCCTGTACAAACCGTAAGGGGTCTGTCCTACGAGCAGTACTTC.

This chain connects TRBV2 to TRBJ2-7, with 7 positions matching TRBD2. CDR3 length: 14 residues. After removal of 9 bases from V and 2 bases from J, the junction contained 10 bases not matched to a gene. Germline V gene data show CDR1 as SNHLY and CDR2 as FYNNEI. The CDR3 bases are TGTGCCAGTCAGAGCGGGGTCACTCCCTACGAGCAGTACTTC. It translates to CASQSGVTPYEQYF.

The V gene is TRBV29-1, the J gene TRBJ2-1; TRBD1 might be the D (7 bases). CDR3 size: 13 residues. Germline CDR1 and CDR2: SQVTM and ANQGSEA. V was clipped by 3 bases and J by 4 bases, with 10 bases between them. The CDR3 region has the DNA TGCAGCGTTGAGCCAGGGGGGTACAATGAGCAGTTCTTC. As protein: CSVEPGGYNEQFF.

The rearrangement joins TRBV5-3 to TRBJ1-5; no definite D call. TRBV5-3 is labeled an ORF, and its function is uncertain. V lost 10 bases to trimming and J lost 0 bases, with 14 bases between them. The CDR3 is 14 residues long. CDR3 amino acids: CAPRPRYSNQPQHF. CDR3 coding DNA: TGTGCCCCTCGCCCCCGGTATAGCAATCAGCCCCAGCATTTT.

This clone showed up just once. V gene TRBV15 combines with J gene TRBJ2-1, with D unclear. The CDR3 has 17 amino acids. Germline CDR1 LNHNV, CDR2 YYDKDF (reference sequence). V lost 0 bases and J lost 0, with 12 bases in between. CDR3 amino acids: CATSRDRGPLSYNEQFF. The CDR3 DNA reads as TGTGCCACCAGCAGAGATCGAGGACCCCTCTCCTACAATGAGCAGTTCTTC. The full variable domain, its missing parts supplied by reference TRBV15 and TRBJ2-1, is DAMVIQNPRYQVTQFGKPVTLSCSQTLNHNVMYWYQQKSSQAPKLLFHYYDKDFNNEADTPDNFQSRRPNTSFCFLDIRSPGLGDTAMYLCATSRDRGPLSYNEQFFGPGTRLTVL.

The chain has TRBV5-6 and TRBJ1-3; D remains unclear. Germline V gene sequence: CDR1 SGHDT, CDR2 YYEEEE. The CDR3 sequence is 13 residues long. The V end lost 7 bases, the J end lost 3 bases, and 11 bases lay between the germline ends. The CDR3 region is CASAPGIGNTIYF. The CDR3, as DNA: TGTGCCAGCGCCCCGGGTATTGGAAACACCATATATTTT. The whole variable domain, filled in from reference TRBV5-6 and TRBJ1-3, reads DAGVTQSPTHLIKTRGQQVTLRCSPKSGHDTVSWYQQALGQGPQFIFQYYEEEERQRGNFPDRFSGHQFPNYSSELNVNALLLGDSALYLCASAPGIGNTIYFGEGSWLTVV.

The rearrangement joins TRBV27 to TRBJ2-7; the D is unclear. The CDR3 sequence is 16 residues long. V dropped 5 bases and J dropped 3 bases, with 20 bases sitting between them. Germline V gene lookup returns CDR1 MNHEY and CDR2 SMNVEV (reference sequence). CDR3: CASSTVRSSLLYEQYF. As DNA, the CDR3 is TGTGCCAGCAGTACCGTTAGGTCCTCGTTGCTCTACGAGCAGTACTTC.

This clone was found once. The CDR3 loop is CASSRGQAKPSNEQFF. Written as DNA, the CDR3 is TGTGCCAGCAGCCGTGGACAAGCCAAACCCTCCAATGAGCAGTTCTTC. This rearrangement joins TRBV7-8 to TRBJ2-1; perhaps TRBD1 as D (5 bases). The germline CDR1 and CDR2 sequences are SGHVS and FQNEAQ. V was trimmed by 5 bases and J by 6 bases, leaving 20 bases between them. This CDR3 spans 16 amino acids. Complete variable domain (other parts from reference TRBV7-8 and TRBJ2-1): GAGVSQSPRYKVAKRGQDVALRCDPISGHVSLFWYQQALGQGPEFLTYFQNEAQLDKSGLPSDRFFAERPEGSVSTLKIQRTQQEDSAVYLCASSRGQAKPSNEQFFGPGTRLTVL.

The chain has TRBV18 and TRBJ1-4; D not certain. The V gene's germline CDR1 is KGHSH and CDR2 LQKENI. CDR3 size: 13 residues. Trimming removed 2 bases at V and 8 bases at J, with 9 bases between. CDR3 sequence: CASSPRRGEKLFF. The CDR3 nucleotides are TGTGCCAGCTCACCAAGGCGGGGAGAAAAACTGTTTTTT.

The chain combines TRBV24-1 with TRBJ2-5; 12 bases align to TRBD2. Trimming cost V 4 bases and J 4 bases; bases outside gene matches: 6. Germline V CDR1 and CDR2: KGHDR, SFDVKD. The CDR3 runs 16 residues. The DNA of the CDR3 is TGTGCCACCAGTGACGTGACTAGCGGGAGCTTAGAGACCCAGTACTTC. Translated: CATSDVTSGSLETQYF.

This rearrangement joins TRBV16 to TRBJ1-1; weak D call: TRBD1 (5 bases). The V and J ends lost 1 base and 3 bases respectively, with 12 bases between them. CDR1 KGHSY and CDR2 FQNENV come from the germline V gene. This CDR3 region has 15 residues. CDR3: CASSQLPGKDTEAFF. The CDR3 coding sequence is TGTGCCAGCAGCCAATTGCCAGGGAAGGACACTGAAGCTTTCTTT.

The chain carries TRBV3-1 (or the pseudogene TRBV3-2) and TRBJ1-1, with D possibly being TRBD1 (6 bases). Germline CDR1 LGHDT, CDR2 YNNKEL (reference sequence). Trimming stripped 3 bases from V and 4 bases from J, with 12 bases between. This CDR3 is 14 amino acids long. The DNA of the CDR3 is TGTGCCAGCAGCCAGGGGCAGGGGTTCACTGAAGCTTTCTTT. It codes for CASSQGQGFTEAFF.

V gene TRBV28 combines with J gene TRBJ1-5; D might be TRBD1 (5 bases). This CDR3 has 19 amino acids. CDR1 is MDHEN and CDR2 is SYDVKM in the germline V gene. Trimming removed 4 bases from V and 4 bases from J, with 26 bases in between. The CDR3 region is CASSSPPGGLLGYNQPQHF. The CDR3 DNA reads TGTGCCAGCAGTTCCCCCCCCGGGGGACTACTAGGGTATAATCAGCCCCAGCATTTT.

This chain uses TRBV30 with TRBJ1-6; D perhaps matches TRBD1 (5 bases). The V gene's germline CDR1 is GTSNPN and CDR2 SVGIG (reference sequence). V was pared by 4 bases and J by 9 bases, with 13 bases between. The CDR3 is made up of 13 amino acids. In DNA, the CDR3 is TGTGCCTGGACAAGACAGACGGGTTCACCCCTCCACTTT. Protein product: CAWTRQTGSPLHF.

This clone has only a few counts. V and J are TRBV28 and TRBJ2-2; TRBD1 might be the D (6 bases). V dropped 7 bases and J dropped 6 bases, with 21 bases sitting between them. CDR3 size: 16 residues. The germline CDR1 and CDR2 sequences are MDHEN and SYDVKM. This CDR3 reads CASNLNIGGWAGELFF. The CDR3 DNA reads TGTGCCAGCAACCTAAATATTGGGGGCTGGGCCGGGGAGCTGTTTTTT.

The rearrangement links TRBV28 to TRBJ2-2; no clear D gene. The CDR3 is 12 residues long. Germline V gene data show CDR1 as MDHEN and CDR2 as SYDVKM. Trimming shortened V by 3 bases and J by 5 bases, and 4 bases separated the two germline ends. For the CDR3, the DNA is TGTGCCAGCAGTTTTTCGACCGGGGAGCTGTTTTTT. Amino acids: CASSFSTGELFF.

The table lists this clone with a count of one. The V and J genes are TRBV28 and TRBJ2-5; D tentatively fits TRBD1 or TRBD2 (6 bases each). CDR3 length: 15 residues. With 2 bases removed from V and 1 base from J, the gap between germline ends came to 11 bases. Germline V lookup: CDR1 MDHEN, CDR2 SYDVKM. The CDR3 loop reads CASSLGRGRQETQYF. CDR3 sequence (DNA): TGTGCCAGCAGTTTAGGCCGGGGGCGCCAAGAGACCCAGTACTTC.

The chain links TRBV15 to TRBJ1-6; 8 bases map to TRBD1. V shed 0 bases, J shed 10 bases, and the junction held 17 bases outside the gene matches. Germline CDR1 LNHNV, CDR2 YYDKDF (reference sequence). The length of the CDR3 is 19 residues. CDR3 in amino acids: CATSRDGGGATGVTSPLHF. For the CDR3, the DNA is TGTGCCACCAGCAGAGATGGGGGTGGGGCGACAGGGGTAACCTCACCCCTCCACTTT. Using reference TRBV15 and TRBJ1-6 for the parts outside the CDR3, the full variable domain is DAMVIQNPRYQVTQFGKPVTLSCSQTLNHNVMYWYQQKSSQAPKLLFHYYDKDFNNEADTPDNFQSRRPNTSFCFLDIRSPGLGDTAMYLCATSRDGGGATGVTSPLHFGNGTRLTVT.

The chain joins TRBV6-5 to TRBJ2-3; TRBD1 aligns across 8 bases. Germline V gene data show CDR1 as MNHEY and CDR2 as SVGAGI. The CDR3 extends over 15 amino acids. Trimming cost V 4 bases and J 1 base; bases outside gene matches: 4. The CDR3 coding sequence is TGTGCCAGCAGTTGGACAGGGACGGGCACAGATACGCAGTATTTT. Its translation: CASSWTGTGTDTQYF.

The sample holds a few counts of this clone. J is TRBJ2-6 and V is TRBV4-3; D remains unclear. With 0 bases removed from V and 2 bases from J, the gap between germline ends came to 8 bases. Germline-derived CDR1 and CDR2 are LGHNA and YSLEER. CDR3 length: 16 amino acids. CDR3 loop: CASSQDAGAGANVLTF. The CDR3 DNA sequence: TGCGCCAGCAGCCAAGATGCCGGCGCTGGGGCCAACGTCCTGACTTTC.

The genes are TRBV30 and TRBJ2-7; D might be TRBD1 (5 bases). From germline, CDR1 is GTSNPN and CDR2 SVGIG (reference sequence). This CDR3 has 12 amino acids. V lost 4 bases and J lost 6, with 13 bases in between. This CDR3 is CAWKWVGAEQYF. The CDR3 region has the DNA TGTGCCTGGAAGTGGGTTGGGGCCGAGCAGTACTTC.

The chain couples TRBV29-1 to TRBJ2-1, with a possible D match to TRBD2 (5 bases). There are 13 residues in the CDR3. Trimming left V 7 bases short and J 3 bases short, with 13 bases between. Germline CDR1 and CDR2: SQVTM and ANQGSEA. In DNA, the CDR3 is TGCAGCGGGCGGGCAGAGGTCTACAATGAGCAGTTCTTC. Translated: CSGRAEVYNEQFF.

V usage is TRBV18 and J usage is TRBJ1-6; TRBD1 agrees at 8 bases. J was trimmed by 7 bases and V by 0 bases; bases with no gene match: 5. CDR1 and CDR2 (germline): KGHSH, LQKENI. The CDR3 is made up of 16 amino acids. The DNA of the CDR3 is TGTGCCAGCTCACCACCGACAGGGGCAGGGAATTCACCCCTCCACTTT. Its translation: CASSPPTGAGNSPLHF.